This TCR beta chain was observed in a study of CD8 T cells in ankylosing spondylitis. TCRdb itself ran the 5' RACE reads through MiXCR, one entry per CDR3 protein. The sample yields more than 300,000 distinct CDR3 sequences, 9.5% to 13% seen once. This clonotype was recorded at least ten times. Trimming at V came to 4 bases and at J to 9 bases, leaving 12 bases not matched to a gene. Germline V gene lookup returns CDR1 SGHDT and CDR2 YYEEEE. CDR3 length equals 16 residues. The clonotype comes from a female donor with ankylosing spondylitis or in good health (not recorded which). The sequencing input was blood, either unsorted or a sorted T cell fraction (not recorded which). V usage is TRBV5-6 and J usage is TRBJ2-2; TRBD2 matches at 10 bases. The CDR3 spells CASSLIRAGGPRELFF. The CDR3 nucleotides read TGTGCCAGCAGCCTGATAAGAGCGGGAGGGCCACGGGAGCTGTTTTTT. Drawing the rest from reference TRBV5-6 and TRBJ2-2, the complete variable domain is DAGVTQSPTHLIKTRGQQVTLRCSPKSGHDTVSWYQQALGQGPQFIFQYYEEEERQRGNFPDRFSGHQFPNYSSELNVNALLLGDSALYLCASSLIRAGGPRELFFGEGSRLTVL.